This T cell receptor (beta chain) originates from a study of T cells after yellow fever vaccination. There are many counts of this clonotype. The V segment lost 5 bases and the J segment 10 bases; nucleotides outside the gene matches: 10. In germline, CDR1 is SGHTA, CDR2 FQGNSA. The CDR3 runs to 15 residues. MiXCR, applied by TCRdb to the 5' RACE reads, yields one record per CDR3 protein. The sample gives some 130,000 distinct CDR3 sequences, approximately 6.6% of which show up once; more than 0.6% is in the top ten. The sample consisted of CD4+ T cells sorted from PBMCs, taken 10 days after the yellow fever booster vaccination. This chain joins TRBV7-2 and TRBJ1-6, with 8 positions matching TRBD1. The sequence derives from a man aged 25 to 40 who received the YFV17D yellow fever vaccine. This chain's CDR3 is CASSENRQGRSPLHF. In DNA, the CDR3 is TGTGCCAGCAGCGAAAATAGACAGGGGAGATCACCCCTCCACTTT.